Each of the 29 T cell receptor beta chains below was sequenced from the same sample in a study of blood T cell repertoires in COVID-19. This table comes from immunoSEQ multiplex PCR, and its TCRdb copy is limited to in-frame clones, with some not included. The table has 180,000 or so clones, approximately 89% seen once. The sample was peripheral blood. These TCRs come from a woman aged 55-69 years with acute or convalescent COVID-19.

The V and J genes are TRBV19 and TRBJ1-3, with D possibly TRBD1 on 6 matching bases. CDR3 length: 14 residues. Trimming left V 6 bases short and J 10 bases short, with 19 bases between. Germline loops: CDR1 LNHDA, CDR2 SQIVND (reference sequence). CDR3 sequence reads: CASSLKGGEKTIYF. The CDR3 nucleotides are TGTGCCAGTAGCCTAAAGGGGGGGGAAAAGACCATATATTTT.

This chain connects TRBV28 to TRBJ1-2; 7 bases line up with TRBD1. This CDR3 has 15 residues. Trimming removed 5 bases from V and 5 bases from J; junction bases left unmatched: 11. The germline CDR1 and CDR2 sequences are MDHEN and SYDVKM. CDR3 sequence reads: CASSPLGRGNYGYTF. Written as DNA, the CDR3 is TGTGCCAGCAGTCCCCTAGGCAGGGGGAATTATGGCTACACCTTC.

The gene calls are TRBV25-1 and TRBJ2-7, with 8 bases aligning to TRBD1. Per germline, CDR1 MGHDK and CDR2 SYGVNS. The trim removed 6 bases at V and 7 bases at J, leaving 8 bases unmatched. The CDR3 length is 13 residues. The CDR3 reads CASSRTGQREQYV. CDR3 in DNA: TGTGCCAGCAGCAGGACAGGGCAAAGGGAGCAGTACGTC.

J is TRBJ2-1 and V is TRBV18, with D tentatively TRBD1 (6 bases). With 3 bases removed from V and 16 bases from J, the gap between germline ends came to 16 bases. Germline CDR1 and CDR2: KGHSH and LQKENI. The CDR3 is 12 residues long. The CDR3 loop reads CASSPVDRVGFF. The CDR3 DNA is TGTGCCAGCTCACCGGTGGACAGAGTCGGATTCTTC.

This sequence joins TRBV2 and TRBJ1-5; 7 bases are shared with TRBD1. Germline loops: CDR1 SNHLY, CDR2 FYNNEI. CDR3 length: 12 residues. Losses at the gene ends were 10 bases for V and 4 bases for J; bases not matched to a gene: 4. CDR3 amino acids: CAIRQGNQPQHF. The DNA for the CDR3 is TGTGCCATTCGACAGGGAAATCAGCCCCAGCATTTT.

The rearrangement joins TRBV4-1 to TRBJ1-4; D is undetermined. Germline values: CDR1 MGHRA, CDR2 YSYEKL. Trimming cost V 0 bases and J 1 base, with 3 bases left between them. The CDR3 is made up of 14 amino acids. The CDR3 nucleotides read TGCGCCAGCAGCCAAGATATAACTAATGAAAAACTGTTTTTT. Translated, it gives CASSQDITNEKLFF.

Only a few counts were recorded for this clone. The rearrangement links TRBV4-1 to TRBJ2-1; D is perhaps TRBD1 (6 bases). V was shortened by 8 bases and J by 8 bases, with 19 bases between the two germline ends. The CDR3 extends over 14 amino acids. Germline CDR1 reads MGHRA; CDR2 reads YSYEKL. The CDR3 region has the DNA TGCGCCAGCCGAGGACAGAGCCTACAACATGAGCAGTTCTTC. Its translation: CASRGQSLQHEQFF.

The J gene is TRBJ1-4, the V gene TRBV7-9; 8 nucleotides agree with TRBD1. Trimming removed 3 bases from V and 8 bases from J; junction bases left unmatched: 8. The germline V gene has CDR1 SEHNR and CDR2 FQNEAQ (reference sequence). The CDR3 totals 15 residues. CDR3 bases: TGTGCCAGCAGCTTTGCCGGGACAGGAGGCGAAAAACTGTTTTTT. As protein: CASSFAGTGGEKLFF.

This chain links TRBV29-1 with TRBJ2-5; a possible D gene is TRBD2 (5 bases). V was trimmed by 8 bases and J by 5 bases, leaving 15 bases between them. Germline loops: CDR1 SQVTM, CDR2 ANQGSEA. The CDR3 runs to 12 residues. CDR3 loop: CSSLGVTETQYF. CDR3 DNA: TGCAGCTCTTTGGGAGTAACTGAGACCCAGTACTTC.

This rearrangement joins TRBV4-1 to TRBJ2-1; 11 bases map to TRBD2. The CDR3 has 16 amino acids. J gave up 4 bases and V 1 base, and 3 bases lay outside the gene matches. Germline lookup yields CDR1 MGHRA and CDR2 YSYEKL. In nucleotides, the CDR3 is TGCGCCAGCAGCCAAGTAACTAGCGGGGGTTACAATGAGCAGTTCTTC. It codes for CASSQVTSGGYNEQFF.

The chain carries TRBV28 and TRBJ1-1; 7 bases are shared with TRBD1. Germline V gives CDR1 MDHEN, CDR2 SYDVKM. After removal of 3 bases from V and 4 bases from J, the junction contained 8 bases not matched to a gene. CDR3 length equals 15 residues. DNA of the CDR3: TGTGCCAGCAGTTTGAGGAAGACAGGGCTCACTGAAGCTTTCTTT. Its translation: CASSLRKTGLTEAFF.

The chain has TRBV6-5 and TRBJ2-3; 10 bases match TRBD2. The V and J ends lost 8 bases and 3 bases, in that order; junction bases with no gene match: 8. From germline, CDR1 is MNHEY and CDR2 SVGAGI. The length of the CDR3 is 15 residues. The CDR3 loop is CASSVSGRATDTQYF. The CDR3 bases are TGTGCCAGCTCGGTAAGCGGGAGGGCAACAGATACGCAGTATTTT.

The CDR3 is CASSPRLDSPLHF. The CDR3 region has the DNA TGTGCCAGCAGTCCACGACTGGATTCACCCCTCCACTTT. V is TRBV28 and J is TRBJ1-6; D ambiguous. The CDR3 has 13 residues. V lost 5 bases and J lost 8, with 10 bases in between. Germline lookup yields CDR1 MDHEN and CDR2 SYDVKM.

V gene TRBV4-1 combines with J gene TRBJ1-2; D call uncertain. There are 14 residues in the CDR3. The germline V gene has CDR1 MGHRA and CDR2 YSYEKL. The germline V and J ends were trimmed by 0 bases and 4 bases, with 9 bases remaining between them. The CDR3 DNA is TGCGCCAGCAGCCAAGAGCGGGTTCTCTATGGCTACACCTTC. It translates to CASSQERVLYGYTF.

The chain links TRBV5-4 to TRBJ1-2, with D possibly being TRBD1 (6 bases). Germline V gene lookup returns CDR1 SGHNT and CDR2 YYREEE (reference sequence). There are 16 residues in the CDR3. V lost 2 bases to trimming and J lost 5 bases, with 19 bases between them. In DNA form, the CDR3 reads TGTGCCAGCAGCTTTGTCAGTCGGACAGACCCATATGGCTACACCTTC. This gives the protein CASSFVSRTDPYGYTF. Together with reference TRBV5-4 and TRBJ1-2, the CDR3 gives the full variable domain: ETGVTQSPTHLIKTRGQQVTLRCSSQSGHNTVSWYQQALGQGPQFIFQYYREEENGRGNFPPRFSGLQFPNYSSELNVNALELDDSALYLCASSFVSRTDPYGYTFGSGTRLTVV.

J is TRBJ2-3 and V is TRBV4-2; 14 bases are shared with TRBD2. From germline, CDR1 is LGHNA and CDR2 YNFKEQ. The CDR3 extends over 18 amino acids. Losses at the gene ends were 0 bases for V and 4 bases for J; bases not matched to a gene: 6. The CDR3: CASSQEPGLAGEADTQYF. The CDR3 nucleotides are TGTGCCAGCAGCCAAGAACCGGGACTAGCGGGGGAGGCAGATACGCAGTATTTT.

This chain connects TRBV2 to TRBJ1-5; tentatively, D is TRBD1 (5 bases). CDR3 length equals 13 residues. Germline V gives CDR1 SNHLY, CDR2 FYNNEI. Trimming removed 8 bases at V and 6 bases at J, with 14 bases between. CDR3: CASSGRDAQPQHF. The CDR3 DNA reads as TGTGCCAGCTCTGGCAGGGATGCTCAGCCCCAGCATTTT.

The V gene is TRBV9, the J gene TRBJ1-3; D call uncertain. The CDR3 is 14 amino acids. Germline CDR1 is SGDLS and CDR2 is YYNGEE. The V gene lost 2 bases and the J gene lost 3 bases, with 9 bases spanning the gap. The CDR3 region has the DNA TGTGCCAGCAGCGTCGACTTACTTGGAAACACCATATATTTT. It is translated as CASSVDLLGNTIYF.

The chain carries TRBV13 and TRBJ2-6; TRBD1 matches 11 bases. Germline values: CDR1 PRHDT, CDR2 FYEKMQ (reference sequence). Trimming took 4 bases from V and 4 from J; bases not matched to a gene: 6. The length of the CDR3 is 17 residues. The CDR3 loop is CASSWRTGGPGANVLTF. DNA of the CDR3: TGTGCCAGCAGCTGGCGGACAGGGGGCCCCGGGGCCAACGTCCTGACTTTC.

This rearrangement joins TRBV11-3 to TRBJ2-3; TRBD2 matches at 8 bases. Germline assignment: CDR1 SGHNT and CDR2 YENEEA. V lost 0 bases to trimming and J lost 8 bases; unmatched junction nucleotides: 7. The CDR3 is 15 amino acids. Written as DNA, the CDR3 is TGTGCCAGCAGCTTAGATCCGAGCGGGAGCGGTACGCAGTATTTT. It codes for CASSLDPSGSGTQYF.

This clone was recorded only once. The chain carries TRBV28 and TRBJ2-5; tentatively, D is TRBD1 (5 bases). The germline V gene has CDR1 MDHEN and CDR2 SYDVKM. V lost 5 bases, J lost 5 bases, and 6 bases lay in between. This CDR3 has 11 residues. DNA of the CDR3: TGTGCCAGCAGTAACAGGGAGACCCAGTACTTC. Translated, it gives CASSNRETQYF.

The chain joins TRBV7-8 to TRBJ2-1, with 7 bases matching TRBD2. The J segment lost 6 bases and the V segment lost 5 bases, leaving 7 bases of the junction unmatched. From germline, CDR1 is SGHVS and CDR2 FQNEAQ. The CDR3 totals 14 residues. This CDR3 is CASSPGRASNEQFF. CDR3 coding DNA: TGTGCCAGCAGCCCTGGGAGGGCCTCCAATGAGCAGTTCTTC.

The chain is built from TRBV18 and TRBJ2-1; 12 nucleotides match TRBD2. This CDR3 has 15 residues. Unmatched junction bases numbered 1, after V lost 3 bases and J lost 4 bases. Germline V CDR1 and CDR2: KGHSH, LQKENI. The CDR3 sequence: CASSPTSGGYNEQFF. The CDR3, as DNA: TGTGCCAGCTCACCGACTAGCGGGGGTTACAATGAGCAGTTCTTC.

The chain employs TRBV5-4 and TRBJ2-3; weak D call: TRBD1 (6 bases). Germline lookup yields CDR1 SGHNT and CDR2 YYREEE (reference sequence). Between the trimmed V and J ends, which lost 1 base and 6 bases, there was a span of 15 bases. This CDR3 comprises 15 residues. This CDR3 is CASSLSGGLKDTQYF. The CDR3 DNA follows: TGTGCCAGCAGCTTGTCTGGGGGCCTGAAGGATACGCAGTATTTT.

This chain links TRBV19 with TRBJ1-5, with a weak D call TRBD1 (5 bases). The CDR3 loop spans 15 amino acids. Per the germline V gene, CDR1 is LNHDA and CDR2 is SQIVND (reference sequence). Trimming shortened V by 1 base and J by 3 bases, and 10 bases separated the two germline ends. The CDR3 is CASSIAPQVNQPQHF. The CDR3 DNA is TGTGCCAGTAGTATAGCCCCACAGGTCAATCAGCCCCAGCATTTT.

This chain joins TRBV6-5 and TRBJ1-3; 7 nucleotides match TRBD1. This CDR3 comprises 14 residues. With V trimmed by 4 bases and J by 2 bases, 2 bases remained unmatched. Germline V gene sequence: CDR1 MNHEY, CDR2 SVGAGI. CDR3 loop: CASSLQGTGNTIYF. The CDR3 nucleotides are TGTGCCAGCAGTTTACAGGGGACTGGAAACACCATATATTTT.

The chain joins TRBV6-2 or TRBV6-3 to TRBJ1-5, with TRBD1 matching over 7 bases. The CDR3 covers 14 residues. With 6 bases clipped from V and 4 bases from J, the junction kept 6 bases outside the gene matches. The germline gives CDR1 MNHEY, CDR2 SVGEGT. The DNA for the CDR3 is TGTGCCAGCAGCCGACAGGGCCCGAATCAGCCCCAGCATTTT. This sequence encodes CASSRQGPNQPQHF.

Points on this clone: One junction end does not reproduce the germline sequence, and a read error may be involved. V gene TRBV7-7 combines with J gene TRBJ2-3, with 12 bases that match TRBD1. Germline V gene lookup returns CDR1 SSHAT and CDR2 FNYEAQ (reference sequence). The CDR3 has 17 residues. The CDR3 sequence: CASSSTRDRGHTDTQYF. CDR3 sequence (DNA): TGTGCTAGCAGCTCTACCCGGGACAGGGGGCACACAGATACGCAGTATTTT.

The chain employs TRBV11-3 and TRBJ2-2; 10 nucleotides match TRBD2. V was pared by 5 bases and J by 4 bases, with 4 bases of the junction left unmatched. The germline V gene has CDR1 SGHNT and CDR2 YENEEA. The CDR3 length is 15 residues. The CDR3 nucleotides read TGTGCCAGCAGCCAGCGGGAGGGCCGCACCGGGGAGCTGTTTTTT. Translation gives CASSQREGRTGELFF.